Sequencing of this TCR beta chain was carried out in a study of shared clonotypes between healthy human individuals. Notes on the study in general: Memory subsets had estimated richness that was generally smaller than that of naive subsets. Unshared clonotypes carried lower generation probabilities than those common to all four donors.

There are 16 residues in the CDR3. V was clipped by 0 bases and J by 2 bases, with 13 bases between them. Germline-derived CDR1 and CDR2 are KGHSH and LQKENI. Some clones are missing from TCRdb's copy, which holds only in-frame ones; the method was immunoSEQ multiplex PCR. The sample consists of a few million clones, 85% to 95% of them appearing once. As to this clone: Its antigen is as yet unknown.

Those who donated were healthy HIV-negative adults, with no recent acute infections or vaccinations reported. All participating donors were Caucasian adults from Nashville, Tennessee. This TCR derives from a man aged 18 to 30 in good health. Some clones in this sample may be carry-over from other donors' samples. The sequenced sample was naive CD4+ T cells from PBMCs. As for subset: CD45RA+ positively selected. The chain joins TRBV18 to TRBJ2-5; D may be TRBD1 (6 bases). CDR3 region: CASSPPRRDKQETQYF. The CDR3 DNA reads as TGTGCCAGCTCACCACCGCGCAGGGACAAACAAGAGACCCAGTACTTC.